The 9 T cell receptor beta chains listed next were all sequenced from one sample in a study of regulatory T cells in long-lasting Graves disease. Time point specified: newly diagnosed GD, antithyroid drugs for less than 3 months. RNA extracted from PBMCs served as the sequencing template. Combining iRepertoire HTBI primers with Arm-PCR of CDR3 regions, the authors built TCR beta libraries. TCRdb re-derived calls from the multiplex PCR reads in MiXCR, one entry per CDR3 protein. The data hold approximately 440,000 distinct CDR3 sequences, with about 16% observed a single time. The same sample was also used in a study of T cells in Graves' hyperthyroidism and ophthalmopathy.

Specimen: peripheral blood mononuclear cells (PBMCs), collected at new diagnosis, from a patient treated with antithyroid drugs. These receptors originate from a man aged 35 to 55 with Graves disease.

In the case of this clonotype: A far larger clone is off by one base, so a read error is likely. This chain joins TRBV18 and TRBJ2-1, with D possibly being TRBD1 (6 bases). TRBJ2-5 explains the end of the DNA better; the J call may be wrong. The CDR3 is made up of 13 amino acids. Germline V lookup: CDR1 KGHSH, CDR2 LQKENI. The CDR3 reads CASSLTGKETQYF. The DNA for the CDR3 is TGTGCCAGCTCACTAACAGGGAAAGAGACCCAGTACTTC.

This clonotype showed up just a few times. The rearrangement links TRBV5-1 to TRBJ2-7; TRBD2 is a possible D gene (5 bases). Germline V gene lookup returns CDR1 SGHRS and CDR2 YFSETQ. The CDR3 is made up of 12 amino acids. Trimming pared 4 bases from V and 3 bases from J, leaving 8 bases between. CDR3 in amino acids: CASSGRGYEQYF. Here the CDR3 DNA reads TGCGCCAGCAGCGGGAGAGGCTACGAGCAGTACTTC.

This clonotype was detected only a few times. The chain combines TRBV14 with TRBJ2-1, with TRBD2 as a possible D gene (5 bases). V lost 3 bases to trimming and J lost 10 bases, with 7 bases between them. The length of the CDR3 is 11 residues. Germline assignment: CDR1 SGHDN and CDR2 FVKESK. CDR3 protein: CASSHQREQFF. CDR3 in DNA: TGTGCCAGCAGCCACCAGCGGGAGCAGTTCTTC.

This clonotype was counted at least ten times. The rearrangement uses TRBV11-3 and TRBJ2-3; 7 nucleotides match TRBD2. The V gene's germline CDR1 is SGHNT and CDR2 YENEEA. There are 15 residues in the CDR3. V shed 6 bases, J shed 0 bases, and the junction held 6 bases outside the gene matches. CDR3 sequence reads: CASRSGGSSTDTQYF. Written as DNA, the CDR3 is TGTGCCAGCAGGTCCGGCGGGAGTAGCACAGATACGCAGTATTTT.

This clonotype was found many times. The chain uses TRBV2 and TRBJ2-7, with no clear D. V gave up 2 bases and J gave up 7 bases, with 12 bases separating them. CDR1 and CDR2 (germline): SNHLY, FYNNEI. The length of the CDR3 is 13 residues. CDR3 residues: CASSETKLREQYF. As DNA, the CDR3 is TGTGCCAGCAGTGAAACCAAGCTGAGGGAGCAGTACTTC.

The table lists this clonotype with a few counts. With only one base between it and a far larger clone, this is likely a read error. CDR3 in DNA: TGCAGTACTGGAGACCTAAGCGGGGTCAATGAGCAGTTCTTC. The encoded protein is CSTGDLSGVNEQFF. V usage is TRBV20-1 and J usage is TRBJ2-5; 7 nucleotides align to TRBD2. The assigned J gene may be wrong: the sequence end matches TRBJ2-1 better. This CDR3 has 14 residues. Germline CDR1 is DFQATT and CDR2 is SNEGSKA (reference sequence).

This clonotype was observed at least ten times. The genes are TRBV7-3 and TRBJ2-1; 9 bases fit TRBD1. The CDR3 consists of 16 residues. Trimming cost V 5 bases and J 7 bases; bases outside gene matches: 12. Germline V lookup: CDR1 SGHTA, CDR2 FQGTGA. CDR3 protein: CASSPRDRVFVNEQFF. In DNA form, the CDR3 reads TGTGCCAGCAGCCCCAGGGACAGGGTGTTTGTTAATGAGCAGTTCTTC.

At least ten counts were recorded for this clonotype. The chain joins TRBV10-1 to TRBJ2-3; 10 bases map to TRBD1. Germline loops: CDR1 WNHNN, CDR2 SYGVQD (reference sequence). Trimming removed 5 bases from V and 5 bases from J; junction bases left unmatched: 7. CDR3 length equals 15 residues. CDR3 sequence: CASSSGTGVGDTQYF. The CDR3 DNA is TGCGCCAGCAGTTCCGGGACAGGGGTTGGAGATACGCAGTATTTT.

This clonotype has a handful of counts. V usage is TRBV12-3 or TRBV12-4 and J usage is TRBJ2-7; perhaps D is TRBD1 or TRBD2 (5 bases each). Trimming shortened V by 0 bases and J by 9 bases, and 9 bases separated the two germline ends. The CDR3 extends over 12 amino acids. CDR3: CASSLAGTGQYF. The CDR3 DNA reads TGTGCCAGCAGTTTAGCGGGGACGGGGCAGTACTTC.